This is a list of T cell receptor beta chains from one sample in a study of beta chain features in type 1 diabetes. The data were produced by immunoSEQ multiplex PCR, yet TCRdb's version contains in-frame clones alone and is incomplete. The sample has approximately 160,000 clones, 7% to 10% seen once. Sequencing input: central memory CD4+ T cells from blood. Receptors originate from a woman younger than 30 in good health. The CDR3 runs from the conserved cysteine through the conserved F or W. A D gene is named only where the DNA matches it firmly.

D,V,J,CDR3
TRBD1,TRBV4-3,TRBJ1-2,CASSQDIGTDHGYTF
TRBD1,TRBV14,TRBJ1-5,CASSQGTGEGQPQHF
TRBD1,TRBV5-1,TRBJ1-1,CASSQDRGGEAFF
.,TRBV19,TRBJ1-1,CATSDAGRTEAFF
TRBD1,TRBV29-1,TRBJ1-2,CSVGLNRGENGYTF
.,TRBV20-1,TRBJ2-3,CSASPREAQYF
.,TRBV7-8,TRBJ1-5,CASSLAEAGNQPQHF
TRBD2,TRBV11-2,TRBJ2-5,CASSNAGTSGQETQYF
.,TRBV30,TRBJ2-2,CAWALRGTGELFF
TRBD1,TRBV18,TRBJ2-5,CASSPPGQGQTQYF
TRBD2,TRBV7-2,TRBJ2-3,CASSFGASGGTDTQYF
.,TRBV4-3,TRBJ1-5,CASSQVRNQPQHF
TRBD1,TRBV28,TRBJ1-4,CASAQGYEKLFF
.,TRBV19,TRBJ2-3,CASGPRTHPDTQYF
TRBD1,TRBV6-5,TRBJ1-1,CASSYEDRDTEAFF
TRBD1,TRBV2,TRBJ1-4,CASSETGQGIRNNEKLFF
TRBD1,TRBV7-2,TRBJ1-1,CASSRRTGLNTEAFF
.,TRBV6-5,TRBJ1-2,CASTLGHNYGYTF
TRBD2,TRBV5-1,TRBJ2-1,CASSLTAGGEYNEQFF
.,TRBV12-5,TRBJ2-4,CASGLDRNIQYF
.,TRBV18,TRBJ2-2,CASSPGVANTGELFF
TRBD1,TRBV4-1,TRBJ2-1,CASSQVARDRVNNEQFF
TRBD2,TRBV19,TRBJ2-3,CASNNGAGGGDTQYF
.,TRBV4-3,TRBJ2-4,CASSQAADTKNIQYF
TRBD2,TRBV11-2,TRBJ2-3,CASSPLAGSRGDTQYF
TRBD2,TRBV5-1,TRBJ2-5,CASSAGLAKETQYF
.,TRBV7-9,TRBJ2-7,CASSLAEVGEQYF